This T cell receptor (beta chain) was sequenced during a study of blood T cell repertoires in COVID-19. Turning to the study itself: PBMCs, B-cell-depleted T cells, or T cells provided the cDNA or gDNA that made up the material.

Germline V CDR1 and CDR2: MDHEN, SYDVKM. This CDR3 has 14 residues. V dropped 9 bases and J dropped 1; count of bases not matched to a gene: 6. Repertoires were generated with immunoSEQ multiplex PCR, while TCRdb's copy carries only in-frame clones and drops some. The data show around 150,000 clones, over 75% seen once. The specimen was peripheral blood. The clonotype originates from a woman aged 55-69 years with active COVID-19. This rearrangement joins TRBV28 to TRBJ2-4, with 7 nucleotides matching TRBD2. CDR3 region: CASAGAGAKNIQYF. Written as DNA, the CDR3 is TGTGCCAGTGCGGGAGCGGGGGCCAAAAACATTCAGTACTTC.